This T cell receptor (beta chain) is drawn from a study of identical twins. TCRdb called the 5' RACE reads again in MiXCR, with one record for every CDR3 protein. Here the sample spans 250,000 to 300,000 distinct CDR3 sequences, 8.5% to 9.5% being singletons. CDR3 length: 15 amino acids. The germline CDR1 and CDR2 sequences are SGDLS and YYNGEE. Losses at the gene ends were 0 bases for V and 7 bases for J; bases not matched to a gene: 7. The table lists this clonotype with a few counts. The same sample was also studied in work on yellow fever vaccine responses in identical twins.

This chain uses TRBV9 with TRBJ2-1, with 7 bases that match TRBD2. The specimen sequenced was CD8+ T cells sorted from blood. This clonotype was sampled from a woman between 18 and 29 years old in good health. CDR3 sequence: CASSVGGAGGNEQFF. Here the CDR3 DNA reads TGTGCCAGCAGCGTAGGCGGAGCCGGGGGGAATGAGCAGTTCTTC.